Listed here are 18 T cell receptor beta chains from one sample, sequenced in a study of response to subunit inactivated influenza vaccine (dated by TCRdb to the late 2010s). The library was built by means of RT-PCR. Sequenced on an Illumina HiSeq 2500. Using fastp at Q25 and MiXCR, TCRdb reprocessed the public reads and kept productive beta chains. Entries are consolidated by CDR3 protein sequence, retaining the most common genes and DNA. The sample yields hundreds of thousands of distinct CDR3 sequences; about 18% were counted once. About 11% of the sample goes to the ten largest clones. Sequenced material: PBMCs from blood, taken roughly 5 days after vaccination. These receptors all stem from a man aged 45-65 years who received an inactivated influenza vaccine. Donor details come from another sample of the same person, matched by shared clones.

V usage is TRBV4-3 and J usage is TRBJ2-5; D remains ambiguous. The CDR3 is made up of 13 amino acids. CDR1 and CDR2 (germline): LGHNA, YSLEER. V lost 2 bases and J lost 5, with 9 bases in between. The CDR3 nucleotides are TGCGCCAGCAGCCAATTGCCAAGGGAGACCCAGTACTTC. This sequence encodes CASSQLPRETQYF.

This clonotype was observed many times. The V and J genes are TRBV29-1 and TRBJ2-1, with 10 positions matching TRBD1. The CDR3 spans 13 residues. Germline CDR1 is SQVTM and CDR2 is ANQGSEA. The junction had 8 bases not matched to a gene; V was cut back by 7 bases and J by 8 bases. The DNA for the CDR3 is TGCAGCGGCGACAGGGGGCGTCCCCATGAGCAGTTCTTC. This sequence encodes CSGDRGRPHEQFF.

This clonotype was counted a few times. This rearrangement joins TRBV18 to TRBJ1-1; the D is unclear. V shed 3 bases and J shed 4 bases, with 6 bases lying between them. This CDR3 has 12 residues. CDR1 is KGHSH, CDR2 LQKENI, per germline. The CDR3: CASSPATTEAFF. The CDR3 region has the DNA TGTGCCAGCTCACCGGCGACCACTGAAGCTTTCTTT.

This clonotype was counted only a few times. The V call is TRBV15, the J call TRBJ2-7; TRBD1 agrees at 9 bases. Germline V gene sequence: CDR1 LNHNV, CDR2 YYDKDF (reference sequence). The V segment lost 3 bases and the J segment 1 base; nucleotides outside the gene matches: 7. The CDR3 has 16 amino acids. The CDR3 loop is CATSRYTGTGSYEQYF. Here the CDR3 DNA reads TGTGCCACCAGCAGGTATACCGGGACAGGGTCCTACGAGCAGTACTTC.

The V gene is TRBV5-1, the J gene TRBJ2-7; TRBD1 agrees at 8 bases. CDR3 length equals 16 residues. Germline V gene data show CDR1 as SGHRS and CDR2 as YFSETQ. The V segment lost 0 bases and the J segment 5 bases; nucleotides outside the gene matches: 10. As DNA, the CDR3 is TGCGCCAGCAGCTTGGGTCGTCAGGGGGCGTATAACGAGCAGTACTTC. This sequence encodes CASSLGRQGAYNEQYF. The variable domain in full, with the rest retrieved from reference TRBV5-1 and TRBJ2-7, is KAGVTQTPRYLIKTRGQQVTLSCSPISGHRSVSWYQQTPGQGLQFLFEYFSETQRNKGNFPGRFSGRQFSNSRSEMNVSTLELGDSALYLCASSLGRQGAYNEQYFGPGTRLTVT.

This clonotype was counted at least ten times. The rearrangement uses TRBV6-1 and TRBJ2-1, with 8 bases aligning to TRBD2. The CDR3 contains 16 residues. V lost 6 bases and J lost 0; bases outside the gene matches: 7. CDR1 and CDR2 from the germline V gene are MNHNS and SASEGT. The CDR3 sequence is CASSRTGGSSYNEQFF. The CDR3 DNA follows: TGTGCCAGCAGCCGAACGGGGGGGAGCTCCTACAATGAGCAGTTCTTC.

The chain carries TRBV5-1 and TRBJ1-2; TRBD1 matches at 7 bases. The CDR3 consists of 13 residues. V shed 4 bases, J shed 5 bases, and the junction held 5 bases outside the gene matches. Germline CDR1 is SGHRS and CDR2 is YFSETQ. CDR3 protein: CASSGSGGYGYTF. CDR3 nucleotides: TGCGCCAGCAGCGGATCAGGGGGGTATGGCTACACCTTC.

The chain uses TRBV5-1 and TRBJ1-5; 8 bases fit TRBD1. Germline lookup yields CDR1 SGHRS and CDR2 YFSETQ. CDR3 length equals 15 residues. V dropped 1 base and J dropped 3; count of bases not matched to a gene: 3. CDR3 in amino acids: CASSLWGQVNQPQHF. DNA of the CDR3: TGCGCCAGCAGCTTGTGGGGACAGGTCAATCAGCCCCAGCATTTT.

This clonotype was detected only a few times. The J gene is TRBJ2-5, the V gene TRBV5-1; D may be TRBD2 (6 bases). Germline loops: CDR1 SGHRS, CDR2 YFSETQ. CDR3 length equals 16 residues. Trimming took off 4 bases at V and 4 bases at J, with 20 bases between the two ends. The CDR3 loop is CASSPTSTSLGETQYF. The CDR3 nucleotides read TGCGCCAGCAGCCCGACGTCAACTAGCTTGGGAGAGACCCAGTACTTC.

This clonotype is a singleton in its sample. This chain connects TRBV20-1 to TRBJ2-3, with TRBD1 matching 7 bases. The CDR3 runs 14 residues. V dropped 0 bases and J dropped 4; count of bases not matched to a gene: 4. Germline loops: CDR1 DFQATT, CDR2 SNEGSKA (reference sequence). The CDR3: CSARERGGADTQYF. Here the CDR3 DNA reads TGCAGTGCTAGAGAACGAGGGGGCGCAGATACGCAGTATTTT.

This rearrangement joins TRBV4-1 to TRBJ2-3; D is perhaps TRBD1 or TRBD2 (6 bases each). Deletions cut 3 bases from V and 6 bases from J, with 28 bases between. Germline V gene sequence: CDR1 MGHRA, CDR2 YSYEKL. The CDR3 spans 19 residues. The CDR3 spells CASSHKGGSNSPGWDTQYF. In nucleotides, the CDR3 is TGCGCCAGCAGCCACAAGGGGGGATCTAACAGCCCGGGATGGGATACGCAGTATTTT.

This clonotype appeared a few times. This chain joins TRBV7-9 and TRBJ2-7; D remains ambiguous. This CDR3 is 13 amino acids long. V was clipped by 5 bases and J by 2 bases, with 10 bases between them. Germline V gene data show CDR1 as SEHNR and CDR2 as FQNEAQ (reference sequence). For the CDR3, the DNA is TGTGCCAGCAGCGGTTTGTCGCCCTACGAGCAGTACTTC. Translation gives CASSGLSPYEQYF.

The V call is TRBV7-9, the J call TRBJ2-5, with a weak D call TRBD2 (5 bases). This CDR3 spans 12 amino acids. Germline V CDR1 and CDR2: SEHNR, FQNEAQ (reference sequence). Trimming took off 7 bases at V and 0 bases at J, with 6 bases between the two ends. The CDR3 is CASTRDQETQYF. In DNA form, the CDR3 reads TGTGCCAGCACGCGGGACCAAGAGACCCAGTACTTC.

This clonotype came up a few times. The V call is TRBV11-2, the J call TRBJ2-7; D remains unclear. The germline gives CDR1 SGHAT, CDR2 FQNNGV. The CDR3 sequence is 14 residues long. V was trimmed by 1 base and J by 3 bases, leaving 10 bases between them. The CDR3 DNA reads as TGTGCCAGCAGCTTAGTAGGGCGGTACTACGAGCAGTACTTC. It is translated as CASSLVGRYYEQYF.

This clonotype was detected once. CDR3 DNA sequence: TGTGCCAGCAGCCCACCGGGAGCCCGACAAGAGACCCAGTACTTC. Protein: CASSPPGARQETQYF. The gene calls are TRBV11-1 and TRBJ2-5, with D maybe TRBD2 (6 bases). The ends were cut back, 5 bases at V and 2 bases at J, with 15 bases in the middle. Germline V gene lookup returns CDR1 SGHAT and CDR2 FQDESV (reference sequence). This CDR3 is 15 amino acids long.

V is TRBV12-3 or TRBV12-4 and J is TRBJ2-3; D unresolved. The CDR3 has 12 amino acids. Trimming stripped 4 bases from V and 4 bases from J, with 6 bases between. The CDR3 region has the DNA TGTGCCAGCAGTTGGGTGGCAGATACGCAGTATTTT. Protein sequence: CASSWVADTQYF.

This clonotype was seen repeatedly, ten times or more. It may be a read error: a sequence one base away is much more abundant. The rearrangement joins TRBV4-2 to TRBJ2-7; D is unclear. CDR1 LGHNA and CDR2 YNFKEQ come from the germline V gene. V was clipped by 0 bases and J by 5 bases, with 5 bases between them. The length of the CDR3 is 12 residues. Written as DNA, the CDR3 is TGTGCCAGCAGCCAAGATGCCGACGAGCAGTACTTC. The encoded protein is CASSQDADEQYF.

The gene calls are TRBV11-1 and TRBJ2-2; 13 bases map to TRBD2. Losses at the gene ends were 6 bases for V and 2 bases for J; bases not matched to a gene: 12. Per germline, CDR1 SGHAT and CDR2 FQDESV (reference sequence). The CDR3 contains 19 residues. The CDR3 DNA follows: TGTGCCAGCAGTTCCCGGAGGACTAGCGGGGGCCTAAACACCGGGGAGCTGTTTTTT. Protein: CASSSRRTSGGLNTGELFF.